One T cell receptor (beta chain) is described in this entry. This clonotype was picked up a small number of times. It has no known antigen specificity. One base away there is no much larger clone; base qualities are not given. This sample was included in a study of glioma-infiltrating T cells (dated by TCRdb to about 2016). About the study as a whole: TCR alpha- and beta-chain repertoires were sequenced from glioma tissue, non-neoplastic brain tissue and matched peripheral blood mononuclear cells. To measure how far tissue and blood T-cell populations diverged, each tissue-infiltrating repertoire was compared against the peripheral blood repertoire of the same patient. The paired cohort comprised three low-grade glioma patients, under 10 primary glioblastoma patients and three non-glioma patients contributing non-neoplastic brain tissue. What the study reported, not specific to this receptor: VJ-independent divergence between tissue and blood was found to be below expectation in non-neoplastic patients but above expectation in all gliomas, particularly low-grade gliomas. The group comparisons were based on small numbers of patients: three non-neoplastic, three low-grade glioma and several glioblastoma patients. Very few CDR3 sequences were found to be shared between tissue and blood, and this scarcity was attributed to high CDR3 diversity and limited sampling.

CDR1 and CDR2 are read off the germline V gene as SGHRS and YFSETQ. Its CDR3 holds 15 amino acids, cysteine through phenylalanine. Only CDR3 DNA remains: 45 bases, in frame from the first base. V is pared back by 2 bases and J by 2 bases, with 14 bases lying between the germline termini. TCR alpha and beta CDR3 regions were amplified with the iRepertoire nested amplicon-rescue multiplex PCR (arm-PCR) platform from RNA. For one-step reverse transcription and amplification, roughly 100-450 ng of tissue mRNA or PBMC total RNA was used as input. Following bead purification, Illumina adapters were added through a secondary multiplex PCR, and the libraries were then gel-purified between 200 and 400 bp. Libraries carried internal 6-nucleotide barcodes used for demultiplexing. Libraries were sequenced on an Illumina MiSeq with 2x220 or 2x250 nucleotide paired-end reads. The study's processing was this. Paired reads were merged with FLASH 1.2.11 and aligned to the GRCh37 human genome with BWA-MEM before extracting TRA and TRB reads. For V and J assignment, an IMGT-derived reference of cassette sequences and CDR3 motifs that included pseudogenes was used. Three-frame translation of reads was performed, and productive CDR3s were defined as those with a C...FGXG motif and no stop codons. A clonotype was defined as a unique combination of a V-J cassette pair and a CDR3 amino acid sequence. Filtering of reads was based on Hamming distance, with the threshold set by the sequence error rate of each sample in mapped regions. TCRdb took the public reads, trimmed them with fastp at Q25, ran MiXCR for clone calling and kept in-frame beta chains. Under each unique CDR3 protein, matching rows form one entry showing the most common genes and DNA. TCRdb, rather than the study authors, made the V and J calls. The sample table shows 150,000 to 200,000 distinct CDR3 sequences, and over 30% are seen once. Together, the top ten hold around 20% of the sample.

The TCR sequence derives from a human donor with low-grade glioma or glioblastoma, undergoing nonglioma brain surgery, or in good health (not recorded which). What was sequenced was glioma tissue, nonneoplastic brain tissue, or PBMCs (not recorded which). The chain is assembled from TRBV5-1 and TRBJ2-7, with TRBD2 tentatively as D gene (6 bases match). The nucleotide sequence is TGCGCCAGCAGCTTCCCGGGGGAGGTACCCTACGAGCAGTACTTC. This codes for CASSFPGEVPYEQYF.